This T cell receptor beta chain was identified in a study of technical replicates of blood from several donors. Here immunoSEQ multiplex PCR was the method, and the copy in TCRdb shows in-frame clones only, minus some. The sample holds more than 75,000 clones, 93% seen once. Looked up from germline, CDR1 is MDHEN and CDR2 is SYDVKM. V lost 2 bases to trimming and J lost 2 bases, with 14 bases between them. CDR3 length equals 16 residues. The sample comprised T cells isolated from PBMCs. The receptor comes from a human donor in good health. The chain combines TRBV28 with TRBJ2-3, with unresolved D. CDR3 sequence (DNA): TGTGCCAGCAGTTTAACGCGTGGGCGAATCACAGATACGCAGTATTTT. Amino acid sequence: CASSLTRGRITDTQYF. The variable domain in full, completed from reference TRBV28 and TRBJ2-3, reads DVKVTQSSRYLVKRTGEKVFLECVQDMDHENMFWYRQDPGLGLRLIYFSYDVKMKEKGDIPEGYSVSREKKERFSLILESASTNQTSMYLCASSLTRGRITDTQYFGPGTRLTVL.